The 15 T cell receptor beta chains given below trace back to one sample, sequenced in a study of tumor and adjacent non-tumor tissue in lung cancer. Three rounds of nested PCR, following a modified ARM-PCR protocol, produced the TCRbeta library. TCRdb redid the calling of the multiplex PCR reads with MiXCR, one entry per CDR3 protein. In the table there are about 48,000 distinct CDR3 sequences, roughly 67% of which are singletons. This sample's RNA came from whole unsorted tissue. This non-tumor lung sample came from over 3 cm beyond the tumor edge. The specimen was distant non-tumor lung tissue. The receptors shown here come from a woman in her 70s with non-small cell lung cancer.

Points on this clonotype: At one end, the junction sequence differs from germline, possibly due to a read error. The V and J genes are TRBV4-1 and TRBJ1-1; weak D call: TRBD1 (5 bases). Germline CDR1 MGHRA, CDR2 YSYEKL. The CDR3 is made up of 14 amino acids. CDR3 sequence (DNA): TGCGCCATCAGCCACCGGACAAAGAATAATGAAGCTTTCTTT. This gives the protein CAISHRTKNNEAFF.

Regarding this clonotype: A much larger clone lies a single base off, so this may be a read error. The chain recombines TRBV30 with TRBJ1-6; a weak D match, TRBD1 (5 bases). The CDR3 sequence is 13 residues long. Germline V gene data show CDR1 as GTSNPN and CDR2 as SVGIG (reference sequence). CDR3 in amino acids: CAWSLAGRSLLHF. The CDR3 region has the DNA TGTGCCTGGAGTTTGGCGGGACGTTCACTCCTCCACTTT. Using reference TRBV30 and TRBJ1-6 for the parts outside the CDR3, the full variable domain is SQTIHQWPATLVQPVGSPLSLECTVEGTSNPNLYWYRQAAGRGLQLLFYSVGIGQISSEVPQNLSASRPQDRQFILSSKKLLLSDSGFYLCAWSLAGRSLLHFGNGTRLTVT.

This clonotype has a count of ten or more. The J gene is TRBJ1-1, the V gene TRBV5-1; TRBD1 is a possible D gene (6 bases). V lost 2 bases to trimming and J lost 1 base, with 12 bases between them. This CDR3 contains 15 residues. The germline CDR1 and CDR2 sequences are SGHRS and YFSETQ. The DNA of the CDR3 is TGCGCCAGCAGCTTAACCGGGACAACGAACACTGAAGCTTTCTTT. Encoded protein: CASSLTGTTNTEAFF.

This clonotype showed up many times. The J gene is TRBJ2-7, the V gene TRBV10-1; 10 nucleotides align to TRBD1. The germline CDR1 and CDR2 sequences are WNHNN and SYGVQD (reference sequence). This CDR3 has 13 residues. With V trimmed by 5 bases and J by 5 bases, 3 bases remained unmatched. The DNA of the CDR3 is TGCGCCAGCAGTCGGGACAGGGGCAACGAGCAGTACTTC. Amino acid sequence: CASSRDRGNEQYF.

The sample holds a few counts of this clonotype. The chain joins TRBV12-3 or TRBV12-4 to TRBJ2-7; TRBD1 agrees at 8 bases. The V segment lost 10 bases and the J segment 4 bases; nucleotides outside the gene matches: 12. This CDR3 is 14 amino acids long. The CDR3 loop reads CANKPTDRAYEQYF. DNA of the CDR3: TGTGCCAACAAACCAACGGACAGGGCATACGAGCAGTACTTC.

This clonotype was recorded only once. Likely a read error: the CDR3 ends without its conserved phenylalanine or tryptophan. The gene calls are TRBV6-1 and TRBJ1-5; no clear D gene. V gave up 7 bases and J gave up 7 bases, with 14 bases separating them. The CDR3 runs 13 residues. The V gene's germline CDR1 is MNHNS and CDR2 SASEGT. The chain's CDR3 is CASNLSGRQPQHS. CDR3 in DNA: TGTGCCAGCAACCTGAGCGGAAGACAGCCCCAGCATTCT.

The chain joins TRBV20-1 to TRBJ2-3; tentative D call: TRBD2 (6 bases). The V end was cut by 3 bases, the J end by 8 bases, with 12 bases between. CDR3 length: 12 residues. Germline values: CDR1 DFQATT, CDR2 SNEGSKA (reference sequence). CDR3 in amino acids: CSARATSRTQYF. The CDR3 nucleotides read TGCAGTGCTAGGGCGACTAGTCGTACGCAGTATTTT.

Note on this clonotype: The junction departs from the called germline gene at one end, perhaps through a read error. The CDR3 spells CASSYGTRVDEQYF. CDR3 in DNA: TGTGCCAGCAGTTACGGGACAAGGGTGGACGAGCAGTATTTC. The chain couples TRBV6-5 to TRBJ2-7; a weak D match, TRBD1 (6 bases). CDR3 length: 14 residues. Per germline, CDR1 MNHEY and CDR2 SVGAGI.

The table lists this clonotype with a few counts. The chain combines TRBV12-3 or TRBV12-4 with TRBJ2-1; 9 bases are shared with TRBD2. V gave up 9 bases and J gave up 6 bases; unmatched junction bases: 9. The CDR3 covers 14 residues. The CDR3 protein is CASRDSGSSNEQFF. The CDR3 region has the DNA TGTGCCAGTAGAGATAGCGGGAGCAGCAATGAGCAGTTCTTC.

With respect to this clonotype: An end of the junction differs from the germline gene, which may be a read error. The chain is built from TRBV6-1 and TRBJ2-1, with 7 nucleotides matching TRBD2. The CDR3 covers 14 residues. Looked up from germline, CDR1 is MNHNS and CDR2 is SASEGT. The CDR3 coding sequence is TGTGCCAGCATACTAGAGGGAGGGGTCCATGAGCACTTCTTC. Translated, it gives CASILEGGVHEHFF.

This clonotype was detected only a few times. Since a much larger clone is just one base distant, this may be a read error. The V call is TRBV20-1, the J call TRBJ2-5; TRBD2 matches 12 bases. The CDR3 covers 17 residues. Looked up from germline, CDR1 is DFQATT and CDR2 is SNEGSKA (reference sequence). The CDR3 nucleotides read TGCAGTGTTAGAGACCAAGGGCGACTAGCGGGAGAAGAGACCCAGTACTTC. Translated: CSVRDQGRLAGEETQYF.

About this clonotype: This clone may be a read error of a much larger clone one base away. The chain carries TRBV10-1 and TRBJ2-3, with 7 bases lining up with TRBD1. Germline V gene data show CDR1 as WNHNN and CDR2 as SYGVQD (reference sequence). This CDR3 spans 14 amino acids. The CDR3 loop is CAGSGQAWLDTQYF. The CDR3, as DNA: TGCGCCGGCAGCGGACAGGCCTGGTTAGATACGCAGTATTTT.

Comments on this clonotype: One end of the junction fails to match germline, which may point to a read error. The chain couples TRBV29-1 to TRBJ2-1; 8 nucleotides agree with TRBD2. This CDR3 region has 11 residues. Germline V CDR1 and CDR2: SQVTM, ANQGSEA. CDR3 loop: CKSNEAGERGF. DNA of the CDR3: TGCAAGTCTAACGAAGCGGGAGAGAGGGGCTTC.

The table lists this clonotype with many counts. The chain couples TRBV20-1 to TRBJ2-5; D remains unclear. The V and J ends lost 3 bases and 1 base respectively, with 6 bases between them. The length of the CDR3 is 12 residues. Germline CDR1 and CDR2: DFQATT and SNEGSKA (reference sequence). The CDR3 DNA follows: TGCAGTGCTAGTTTTGGCCAAGAGACCCAGTACTTC. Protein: CSASFGQETQYF.

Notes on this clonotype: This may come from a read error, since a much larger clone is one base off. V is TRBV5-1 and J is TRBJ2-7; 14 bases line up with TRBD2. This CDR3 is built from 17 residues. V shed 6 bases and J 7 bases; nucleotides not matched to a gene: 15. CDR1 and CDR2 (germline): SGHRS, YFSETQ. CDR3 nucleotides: TGCGCCAGCACGATGGGACTAGCGGGAGTAGACTCTTGGGAGCAGTACTTC. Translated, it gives CASTMGLAGVDSWEQYF.